The clone carrying this T cell receptor beta chain was seen many times. Its target is unknown. In each sequencing run, over 180 million TCR-beta sequences were generated from 15-18 subjects. TCRdb fed the 5' RACE reads into MiXCR, producing one record per CDR3 protein. The sample lists more than 25,000 distinct CDR3 sequences, under 5% occurring once. The ends lost 0 bases at V and 7 bases at J; junction bases unmatched: 7. The CDR3 length is 15 residues. Germline CDR1 is SGHRS and CDR2 is YFSETQ. The sample is drawn from a study of neurological immune-mediated disorders. Study findings and constraints: In HTLV-1-associated myelopathy, TCR clonal expansion was greatest, whereas multiple sclerosis had the least, falling below healthy controls.

The sorted libraries were prepared using about a million CD4+ or CD8+ T cells that had themselves been sorted. This TCR was sampled from a middle-aged woman in good health. The chain couples TRBV5-1 to TRBJ1-5, with TRBD1 matching 7 bases. The sequenced sample was CD4+ T cells from blood. CDR3 protein: CASSLGTGRGQPQHF. The CDR3 DNA follows: TGCGCCAGCAGCTTGGGGACAGGCCGGGGACAGCCCCAGCATTTT.